The 5 T cell receptor beta chains below come from one sample, sequenced in a study of blood T cell repertoires in COVID-19 (dated by TCRdb to 2019 to 2021). The library came from the immunoSEQ multiplex PCR assay. TCRdb re-hosts the immuneACCESS table, in-frame sequences only. Its copies lack some clones; in the studies checked, an unresolved V gene accounts for under half of them, and the cause for the rest is not known. For this sample there are 270,000 or so clones; roughly 89% appear just once. The ten largest clones represent under 2.5% of the sample. The source material was peripheral blood. The origin of the receptors is a woman in her sixties or seventies with COVID-19, enrolled during active disease.

The chain employs TRBV11-2 and TRBJ2-7; 8 bases match TRBD2. The germline CDR1 and CDR2 sequences are SGHAT and FQNNGV. J was trimmed by 2 bases and V by 5 bases; bases with no gene match: 11. This CDR3 spans 16 amino acids. In DNA, the CDR3 is TGTGCCAGCAGCCTAAACCGGGCCGGGAGGGCCTACGAGCAGTACTTC. This translates into CASSLNRAGRAYEQYF.

The J gene is TRBJ2-7, the V gene TRBV4-3; TRBD2 aligns across 8 bases. Germline CDR1 and CDR2: LGHNA and YSLEER. Trimming removed 5 bases from V and 2 bases from J; junction bases left unmatched: 8. This CDR3 is 15 amino acids long. CDR3 DNA sequence: TGCGCCAGCAGCTCCGGACTAGCCGTTACCTACGAGCAGTACTTC. Its translation is CASSSGLAVTYEQYF.

The chain joins TRBV7-2 to TRBJ1-2; perhaps TRBD1 as D (5 bases). V lost 0 bases and J 3 bases, leaving 14 bases between the germline ends. CDR3 length equals 16 residues. The germline V gene encodes CDR1 SGHTA and CDR2 FQGNSA. The CDR3 loop is CASSLALGRGDYGYTF. CDR3 sequence (DNA): TGTGCCAGCAGCTTAGCGTTGGGGCGCGGAGACTATGGCTACACCTTC. The full variable domain, its missing parts supplied by reference TRBV7-2 and TRBJ1-2, is GAGVSQSPSNKVTEKGKDVELRCDPISGHTALYWYRQSLGQGLEFLIYFQGNSAPDKSGLPSDRFSAERTGGSVSTLTIQRTQQEDSAVYLCASSLALGRGDYGYTFGSGTRLTVV.

This clone appeared a few times. The chain combines TRBV14 with TRBJ1-2, with 7 bases lining up with TRBD1. The CDR3 has 14 amino acids. J lost 3 bases, V lost 3 bases, and 4 bases had no gene match. Per the germline V gene, CDR1 is SGHDN and CDR2 is FVKESK. As DNA, the CDR3 is TGTGCCAGCAGCCAGCTGGGACAGTACTATGGCTACACCTTC. It yields the protein CASSQLGQYYGYTF.

The chain has TRBV7-2 and TRBJ2-3, with D possibly being TRBD2 (6 bases). The ends were cut back, 10 bases at V and 1 base at J, with 18 bases in the middle. There are 15 residues in the CDR3. Germline-derived CDR1 and CDR2 are SGHTA and FQGNSA. CDR3 amino acids: CATRRVGGGTDTQYF. Here the CDR3 DNA reads TGTGCCACTCGACGTGTTGGCGGGGGCACAGATACGCAGTATTTT.